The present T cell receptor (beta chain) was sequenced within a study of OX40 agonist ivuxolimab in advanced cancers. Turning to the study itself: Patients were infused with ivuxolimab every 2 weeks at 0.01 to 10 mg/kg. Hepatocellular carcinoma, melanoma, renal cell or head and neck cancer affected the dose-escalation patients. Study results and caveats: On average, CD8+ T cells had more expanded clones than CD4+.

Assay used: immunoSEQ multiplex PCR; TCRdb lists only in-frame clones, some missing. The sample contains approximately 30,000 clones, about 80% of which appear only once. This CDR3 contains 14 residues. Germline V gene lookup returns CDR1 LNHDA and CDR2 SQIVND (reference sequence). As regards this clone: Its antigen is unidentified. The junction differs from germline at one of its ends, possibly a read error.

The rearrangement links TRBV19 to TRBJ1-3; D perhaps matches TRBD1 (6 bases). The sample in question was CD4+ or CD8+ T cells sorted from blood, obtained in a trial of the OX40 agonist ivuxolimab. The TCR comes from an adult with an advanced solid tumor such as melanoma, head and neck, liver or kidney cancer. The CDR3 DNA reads TGTGCCAGTAGTACCTACAGGGATGGAGACACCATATATTTT. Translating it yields CASSTYRDGDTIYF.